The next 8 T cell receptor beta chains were all read from a single sample in a study of regulatory T cells in long-lasting Graves disease. Combining iRepertoire HTBI primers with Arm-PCR of CDR3 regions, the authors built TCR beta libraries. From the multiplex PCR reads, TCRdb called clonotypes with MiXCR, one entry per CDR3 protein. The sample consists of a few hundred thousand distinct CDR3 sequences, around 20% of them appearing once. Time point reported: newly diagnosed GD, antithyroid drugs for less than 3 months. PBMCs were the source of the RNA used for TCR sequencing. This sample also appeared in a second study, on T cells in Graves' hyperthyroidism and ophthalmopathy.

This material consisted of peripheral blood mononuclear cells (PBMCs), taken at new diagnosis, from a patient treated with antithyroid drugs. The receptors shown here come from a woman aged 25 to 39 with Graves disease.

The chain couples TRBV10-3 to TRBJ2-2; D remains ambiguous. Between the trimmed V and J ends, which lost 6 bases and 2 bases, there was a span of 10 bases. Germline CDR1 and CDR2: ENHRY and SYGVKD. The CDR3 has 14 residues. CDR3 nucleotide sequence: TGTGCCATCAGAGACCCACTCAACACCGGGGAGCTGTTTTTT. As protein: CAIRDPLNTGELFF.

This clonotype appeared many times. The chain uses TRBV12-3 or TRBV12-4 and TRBJ2-3; 7 bases are shared with TRBD1. V lost 5 bases and J lost 0; bases outside the gene matches: 8. CDR3 length equals 16 residues. CDR3 nucleotides: TGTGCCAGCAGTCCCCGACAGGGAACAAGCACAGATACGCAGTATTTT. As protein: CASSPRQGTSTDTQYF.

This clonotype was counted ten times or more. V and J are TRBV27 and TRBJ2-2; 15 bases are a match to TRBD2. Trimming cost V 6 bases and J 5 bases; bases outside gene matches: 4. The CDR3 runs 16 residues. Germline CDR1 and CDR2: MNHEY and SMNVEV (reference sequence). CDR3 bases: TGTGCCAGCAGGGGACTAGCGGGAGGCGGAACCGGGGAGCTGTTTTTT. Amino acids: CASRGLAGGGTGELFF.

This clonotype appeared many times. The chain has TRBV20-1 and TRBJ2-5, with D perhaps TRBD2 (6 bases). V was clipped by 3 bases and J by 1 base, with 15 bases between them. The CDR3 loop spans 15 amino acids. Looked up from germline, CDR1 is DFQATT and CDR2 is SNEGSKA (reference sequence). CDR3 sequence: CSAREAGSLQETQYF. The CDR3 bases are TGCAGTGCTAGGGAGGCGGGGAGCCTCCAAGAGACCCAGTACTTC.

This clonotype was recorded many times. This chain uses TRBV19 with TRBJ1-4, with a possible D match to TRBD1 (5 bases). Germline V gives CDR1 LNHDA, CDR2 SQIVND (reference sequence). The CDR3 consists of 13 residues. V shed 9 bases and J shed 3 bases, with 11 bases lying between them. In nucleotides, the CDR3 is TGTGCCAGCTCCGGGACTTCTAATGAAAAACTGTTTTTT. As protein: CASSGTSNEKLFF.

This clonotype has ten or more counts. The chain is built from TRBV12-3 or TRBV12-4 and TRBJ1-3; unclear D gene. CDR3 length: 13 amino acids. Trimming removed 5 bases at V and 0 bases at J, with 5 bases between. The CDR3 reads CASSRISGNTIYF. The CDR3 DNA is TGTGCCAGCAGTCGGATCTCTGGAAACACCATATATTTT.

The chain has TRBV11-2 and TRBJ2-1; D assignment may be TRBD1 or TRBD2 (5 bases each). V lost 9 bases, J lost 10 bases, and 16 bases lay in between. The CDR3 is 12 residues long. Germline values: CDR1 SGHAT, CDR2 FQNNGV. CDR3 bases: TGTGCCAGTAGTATCCCGGGACGGGAGCAGTTCTTC. This translates into CASSIPGREQFF.

This clonotype has at least ten counts. V is TRBV2 and J is TRBJ1-5; tentatively, D is TRBD1 (5 bases). Germline V gene sequence: CDR1 SNHLY, CDR2 FYNNEI. The CDR3 runs 14 residues. Between the trimmed V and J ends, which lost 5 bases and 6 bases, there was a span of 14 bases. CDR3 sequence: CASSFSVGLQPQHF. The CDR3 bases are TGTGCCAGCAGTTTTTCCGTGGGGCTTCAGCCCCAGCATTTT.